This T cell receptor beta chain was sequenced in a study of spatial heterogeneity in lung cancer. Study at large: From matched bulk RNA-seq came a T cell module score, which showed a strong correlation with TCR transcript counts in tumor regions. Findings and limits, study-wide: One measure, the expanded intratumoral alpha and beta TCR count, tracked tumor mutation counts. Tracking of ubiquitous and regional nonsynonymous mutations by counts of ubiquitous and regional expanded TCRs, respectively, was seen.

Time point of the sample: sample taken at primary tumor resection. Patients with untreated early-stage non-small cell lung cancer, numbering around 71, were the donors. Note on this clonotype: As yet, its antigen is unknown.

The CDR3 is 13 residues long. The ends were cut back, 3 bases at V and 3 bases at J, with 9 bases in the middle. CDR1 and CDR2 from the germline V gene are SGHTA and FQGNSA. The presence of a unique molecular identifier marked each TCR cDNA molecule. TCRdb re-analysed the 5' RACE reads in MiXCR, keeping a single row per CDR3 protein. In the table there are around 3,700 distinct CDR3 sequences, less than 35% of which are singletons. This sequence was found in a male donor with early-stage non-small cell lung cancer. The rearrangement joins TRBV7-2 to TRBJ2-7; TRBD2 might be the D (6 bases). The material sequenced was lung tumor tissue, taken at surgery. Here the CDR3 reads CASSFAGNYEQYF. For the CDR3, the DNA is TGTGCCAGCAGCTTCGCGGGAAACTACGAGCAGTACTTC.